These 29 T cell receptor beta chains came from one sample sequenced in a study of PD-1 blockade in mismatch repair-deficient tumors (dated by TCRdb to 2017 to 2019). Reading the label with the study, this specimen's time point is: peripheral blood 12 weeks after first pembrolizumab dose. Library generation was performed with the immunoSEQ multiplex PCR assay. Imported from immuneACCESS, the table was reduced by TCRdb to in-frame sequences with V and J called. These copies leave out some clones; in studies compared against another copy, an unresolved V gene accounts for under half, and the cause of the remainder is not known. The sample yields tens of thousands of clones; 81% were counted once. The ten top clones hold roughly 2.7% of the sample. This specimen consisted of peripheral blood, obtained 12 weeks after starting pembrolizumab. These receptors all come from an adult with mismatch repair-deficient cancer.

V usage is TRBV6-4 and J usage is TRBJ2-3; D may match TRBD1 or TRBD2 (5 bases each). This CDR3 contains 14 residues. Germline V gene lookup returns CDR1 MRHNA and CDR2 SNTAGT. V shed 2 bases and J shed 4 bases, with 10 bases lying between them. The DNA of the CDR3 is TGTGCCAGCAGTGACCGGGGACCGCCAGATACGCAGTATTTT. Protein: CASSDRGPPDTQYF.

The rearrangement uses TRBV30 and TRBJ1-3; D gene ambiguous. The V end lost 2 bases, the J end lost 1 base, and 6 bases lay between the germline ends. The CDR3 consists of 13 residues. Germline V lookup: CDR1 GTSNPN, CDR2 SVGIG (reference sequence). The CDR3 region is CAWSWGSGNTIYF. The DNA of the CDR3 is TGTGCCTGGAGTTGGGGTTCTGGAAACACCATATATTTT.

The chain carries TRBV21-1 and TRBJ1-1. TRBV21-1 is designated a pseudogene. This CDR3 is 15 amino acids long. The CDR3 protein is CASSKEEGGEPEAFF. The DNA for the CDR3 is TGTGCCAGCAGCAAGGAAGAGGGGGGGGAACCTGAAGCTTTCTTT.

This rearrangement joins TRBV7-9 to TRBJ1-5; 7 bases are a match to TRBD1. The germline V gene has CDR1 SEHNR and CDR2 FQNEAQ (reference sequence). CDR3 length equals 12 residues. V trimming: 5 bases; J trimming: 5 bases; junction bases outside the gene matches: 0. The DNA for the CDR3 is TGTGCCAGCAGCCAGGGGGATCAGCCCCAGCATTTT. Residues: CASSQGDQPQHF.

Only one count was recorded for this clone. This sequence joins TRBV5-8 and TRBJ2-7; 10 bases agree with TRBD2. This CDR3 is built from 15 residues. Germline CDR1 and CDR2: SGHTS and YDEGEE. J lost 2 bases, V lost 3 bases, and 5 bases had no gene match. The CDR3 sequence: CASSSLLAGTYEQYF. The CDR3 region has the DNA TGTGCCAGCAGCTCCCTACTAGCGGGGACCTACGAGCAGTACTTC.

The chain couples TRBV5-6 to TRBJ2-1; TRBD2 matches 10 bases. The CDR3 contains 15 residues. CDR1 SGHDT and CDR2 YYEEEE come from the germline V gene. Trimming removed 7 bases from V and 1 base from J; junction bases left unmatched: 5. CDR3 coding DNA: TGTGCCAGCGAAAGACTAGCGGGTTCCTACAATGAGCAGTTCTTC. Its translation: CASERLAGSYNEQFF.

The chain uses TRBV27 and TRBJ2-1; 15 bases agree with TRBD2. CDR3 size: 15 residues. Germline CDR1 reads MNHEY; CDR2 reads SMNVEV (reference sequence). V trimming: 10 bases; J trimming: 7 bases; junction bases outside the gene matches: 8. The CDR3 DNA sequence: TGTGCCACCTGGACTAGCGGGAGGGCCTCGAATGAGCAGTTCTTC. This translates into CATWTSGRASNEQFF.

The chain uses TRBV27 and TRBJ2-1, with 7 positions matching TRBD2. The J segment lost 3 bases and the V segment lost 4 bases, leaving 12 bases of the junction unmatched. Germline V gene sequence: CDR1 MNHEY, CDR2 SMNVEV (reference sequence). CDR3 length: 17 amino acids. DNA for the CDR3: TGTGCCAGCAGTTCCCGCACAGGACTAGTCTACTACAATGAGCAGTTCTTC. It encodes CASSSRTGLVYYNEQFF.

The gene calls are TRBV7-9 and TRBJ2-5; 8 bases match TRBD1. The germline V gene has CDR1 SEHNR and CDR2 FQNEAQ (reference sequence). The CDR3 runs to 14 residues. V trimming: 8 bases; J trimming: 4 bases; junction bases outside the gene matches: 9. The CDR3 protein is CASRLPTGAETQYF. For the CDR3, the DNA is TGTGCCAGCCGCCTACCGACAGGGGCAGAGACCCAGTACTTC.

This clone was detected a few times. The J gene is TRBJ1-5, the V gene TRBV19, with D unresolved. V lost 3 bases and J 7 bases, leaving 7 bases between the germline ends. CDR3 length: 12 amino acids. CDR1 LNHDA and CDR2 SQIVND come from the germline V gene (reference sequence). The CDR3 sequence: CASSIIDQPQHF. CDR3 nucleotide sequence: TGTGCCAGTAGTATTATCGACCAGCCCCAGCATTTT.

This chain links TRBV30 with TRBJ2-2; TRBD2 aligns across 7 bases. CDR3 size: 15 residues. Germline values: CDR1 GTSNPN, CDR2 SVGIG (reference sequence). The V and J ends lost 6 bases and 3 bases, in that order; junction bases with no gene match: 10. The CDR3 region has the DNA TGTGCCTGTCCCCCGGGAGGAGGGGACACCGGGGAGCTGTTTTTT. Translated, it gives CACPPGGGDTGELFF. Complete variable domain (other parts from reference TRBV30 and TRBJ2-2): SQTIHQWPATLVQPVGSPLSLECTVEGTSNPNLYWYRQAAGRGLQLLFYSVGIGQISSEVPQNLSASRPQDRQFILSSKKLLLSDSGFYLCACPPGGGDTGELFFGEGSRLTVL.

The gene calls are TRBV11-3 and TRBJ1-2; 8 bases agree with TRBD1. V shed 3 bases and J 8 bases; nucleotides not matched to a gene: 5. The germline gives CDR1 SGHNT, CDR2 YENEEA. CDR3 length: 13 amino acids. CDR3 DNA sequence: TGTGCCAGCAGCTTCGCAGGGGGCTACGGCTACACCTTC. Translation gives CASSFAGGYGYTF.

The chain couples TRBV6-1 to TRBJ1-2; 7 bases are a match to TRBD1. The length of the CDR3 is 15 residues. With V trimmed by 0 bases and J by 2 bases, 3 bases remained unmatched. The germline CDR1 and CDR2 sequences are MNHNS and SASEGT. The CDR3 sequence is CASSEAPTGNYGYTF. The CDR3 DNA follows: TGTGCCAGCAGTGAAGCACCGACAGGGAACTATGGCTACACCTTC.

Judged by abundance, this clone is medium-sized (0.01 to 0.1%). CDR3 sequence reads: CASGLGDRQGEQFF. For the CDR3, the DNA is TGTGCTAGTGGTTTGGGCGACAGGCAGGGGGAGCAGTTCTTC. The rearrangement links TRBV12-5 to TRBJ2-1, with D possibly TRBD1 on 6 matching bases. There are 14 residues in the CDR3. The V and J ends lost 1 base and 10 bases respectively, with 14 bases between them. Looked up from germline, CDR1 is LGHNT and CDR2 is FRNRAP.

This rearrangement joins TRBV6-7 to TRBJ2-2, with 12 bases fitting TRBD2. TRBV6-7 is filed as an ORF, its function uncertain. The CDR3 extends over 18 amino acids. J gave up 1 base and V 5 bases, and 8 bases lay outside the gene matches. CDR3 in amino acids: CASSASSGRGENTGELFF. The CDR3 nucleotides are TGTGCCAGCAGTGCTTCTAGCGGGAGGGGAGAGAACACCGGGGAGCTGTTTTTT.

CDR3 sequence: CASITSGRTGELFF. The CDR3 coding sequence is TGTGCCAGTATTACTAGCGGGAGAACCGGGGAGCTGTTTTTT. The J gene is TRBJ2-2, the V gene TRBV19, with TRBD2 matching over 11 bases. V dropped 7 bases and J dropped 5; count of bases not matched to a gene: 3. The CDR3 is 14 residues long. Germline V gene lookup returns CDR1 LNHDA and CDR2 SQIVND (reference sequence).

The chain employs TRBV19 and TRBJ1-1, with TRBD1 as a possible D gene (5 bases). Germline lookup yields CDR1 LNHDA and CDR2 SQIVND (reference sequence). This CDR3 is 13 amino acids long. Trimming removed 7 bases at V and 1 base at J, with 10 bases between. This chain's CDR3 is CASKGRENTEAFF. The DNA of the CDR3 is TGTGCCAGTAAGGGCAGGGAGAACACTGAAGCTTTCTTT.

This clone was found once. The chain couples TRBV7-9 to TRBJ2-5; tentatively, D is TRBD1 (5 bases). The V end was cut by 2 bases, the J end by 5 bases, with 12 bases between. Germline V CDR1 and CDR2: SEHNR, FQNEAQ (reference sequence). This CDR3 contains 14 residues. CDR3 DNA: TGTGCCAGCAGCTTACAGGGTGTGTGGGAGACCCAGTACTTC. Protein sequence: CASSLQGVWETQYF.

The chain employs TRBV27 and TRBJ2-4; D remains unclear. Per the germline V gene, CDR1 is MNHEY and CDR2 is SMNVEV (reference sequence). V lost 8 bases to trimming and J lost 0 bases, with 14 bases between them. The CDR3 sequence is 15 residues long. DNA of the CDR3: TGTGCCAGCGCGACAAGCCTAATAGCCAAAAACATTCAGTACTTC. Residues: CASATSLIAKNIQYF.

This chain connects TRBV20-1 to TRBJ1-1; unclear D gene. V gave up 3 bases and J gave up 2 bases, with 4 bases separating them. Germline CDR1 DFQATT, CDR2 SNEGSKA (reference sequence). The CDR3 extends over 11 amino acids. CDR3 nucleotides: TGCAGTGCTAGGCACAACACTGAAGCTTTCTTT. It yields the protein CSARHNTEAFF.

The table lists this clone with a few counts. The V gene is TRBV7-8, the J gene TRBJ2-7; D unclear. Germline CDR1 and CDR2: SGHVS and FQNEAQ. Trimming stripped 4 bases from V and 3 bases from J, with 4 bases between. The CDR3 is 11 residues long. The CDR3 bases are TGTGCCAGCAGCTCATTCTACGAGCAGTACTTC. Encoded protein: CASSSFYEQYF.

The CDR3 loop is CASSLRAHHQAFF. CDR3 bases: TGTGCCAGCAGTTTAAGGGCACATCACCAAGCTTTCTTT. This chain links TRBV27 with TRBJ1-1; no reliable D call. The CDR3 is 13 residues long. V dropped 2 bases and J dropped 9 bases, with 13 bases sitting between them. The V gene's germline CDR1 is MNHEY and CDR2 SMNVEV (reference sequence).

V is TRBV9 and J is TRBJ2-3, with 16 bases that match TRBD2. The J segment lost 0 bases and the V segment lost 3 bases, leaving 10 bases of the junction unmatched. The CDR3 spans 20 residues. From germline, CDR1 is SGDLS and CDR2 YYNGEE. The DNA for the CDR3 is TGTGCCAGCAGCGCCGCTCCGGGACTAGCGGGAGGGCCCAGCACAGATACGCAGTATTTT. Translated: CASSAAPGLAGGPSTDTQYF.

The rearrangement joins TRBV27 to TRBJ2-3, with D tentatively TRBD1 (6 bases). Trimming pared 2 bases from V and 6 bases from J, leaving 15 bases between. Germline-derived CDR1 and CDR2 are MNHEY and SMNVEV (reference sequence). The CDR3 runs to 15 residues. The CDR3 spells CASSLSIQGRDTQYF. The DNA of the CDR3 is TGTGCCAGCAGTTTAAGTATACAGGGAAGGGATACGCAGTATTTT.

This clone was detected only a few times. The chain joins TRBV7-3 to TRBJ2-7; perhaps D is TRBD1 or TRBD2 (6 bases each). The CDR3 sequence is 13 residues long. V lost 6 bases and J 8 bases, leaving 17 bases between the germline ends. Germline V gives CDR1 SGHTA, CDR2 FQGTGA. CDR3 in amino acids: CASSLEGGSKQYF. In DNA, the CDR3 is TGTGCCAGCAGTCTTGAAGGGGGGTCGAAGCAGTACTTC.

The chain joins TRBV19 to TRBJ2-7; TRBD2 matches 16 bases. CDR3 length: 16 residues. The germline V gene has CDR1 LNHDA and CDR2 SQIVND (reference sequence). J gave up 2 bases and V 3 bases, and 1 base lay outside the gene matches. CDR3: CASSMGTSGRAYEQYF. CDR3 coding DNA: TGTGCCAGTAGTATGGGGACTAGCGGGAGGGCCTACGAGCAGTACTTC. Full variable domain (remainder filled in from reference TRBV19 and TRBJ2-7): DGGITQSPKYLFRKEGQNVTLSCEQNLNHDAMYWYRQDPGQGLRLIYYSQIVNDFQKGDIAEGYSVSREKKESFPLTVTSAQKNPTAFYLCASSMGTSGRAYEQYFGPGTRLTVT.

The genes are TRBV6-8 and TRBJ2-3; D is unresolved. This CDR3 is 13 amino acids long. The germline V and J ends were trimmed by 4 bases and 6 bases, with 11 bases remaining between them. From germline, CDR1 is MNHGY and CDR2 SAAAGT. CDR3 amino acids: CASSSKVLDTQYF. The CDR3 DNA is TGTGCCAGCAGTTCTAAGGTTTTGGATACGCAGTATTTT.

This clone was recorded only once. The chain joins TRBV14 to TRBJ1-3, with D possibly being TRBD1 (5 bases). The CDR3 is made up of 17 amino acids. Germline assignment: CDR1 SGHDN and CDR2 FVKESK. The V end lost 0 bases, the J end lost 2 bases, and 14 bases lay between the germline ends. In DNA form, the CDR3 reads TGTGCCAGCAGCCAAGAATTGGGGGGGACGGCTGGAAACACCATATATTTT. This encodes CASSQELGGTAGNTIYF. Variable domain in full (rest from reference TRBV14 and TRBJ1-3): EAGVTQFPSHSVIEKGQTVTLRCDPISGHDNLYWYRRVMGKEIKFLLHFVKESKQDESGMPNNRFLAERTGGTYSTLKVQPAELEDSGVYFCASSQELGGTAGNTIYFGEGSWLTVV.

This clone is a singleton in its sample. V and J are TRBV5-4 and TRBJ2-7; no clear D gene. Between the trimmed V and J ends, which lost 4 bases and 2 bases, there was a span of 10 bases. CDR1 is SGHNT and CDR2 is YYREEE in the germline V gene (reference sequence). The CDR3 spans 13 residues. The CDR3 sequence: CASSRAVTYEQYF. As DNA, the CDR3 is TGTGCCAGCAGCCGGGCCGTGACCTACGAGCAGTACTTC.